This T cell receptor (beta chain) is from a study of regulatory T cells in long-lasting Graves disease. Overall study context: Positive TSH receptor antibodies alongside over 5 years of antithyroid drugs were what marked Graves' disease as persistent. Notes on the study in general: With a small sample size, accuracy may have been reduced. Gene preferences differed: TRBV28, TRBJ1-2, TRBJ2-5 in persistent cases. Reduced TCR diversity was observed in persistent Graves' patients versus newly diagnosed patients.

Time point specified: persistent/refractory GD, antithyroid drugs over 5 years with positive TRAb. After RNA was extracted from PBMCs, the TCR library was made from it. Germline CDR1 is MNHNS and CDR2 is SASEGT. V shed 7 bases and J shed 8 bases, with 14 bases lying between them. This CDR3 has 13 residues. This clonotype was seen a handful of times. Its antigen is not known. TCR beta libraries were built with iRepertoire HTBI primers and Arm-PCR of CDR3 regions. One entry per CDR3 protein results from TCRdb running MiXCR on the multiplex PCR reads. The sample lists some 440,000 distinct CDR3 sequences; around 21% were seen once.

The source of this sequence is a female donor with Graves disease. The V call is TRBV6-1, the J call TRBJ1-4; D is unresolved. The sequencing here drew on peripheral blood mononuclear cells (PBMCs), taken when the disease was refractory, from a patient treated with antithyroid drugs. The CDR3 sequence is CASTAVIGEKLFF. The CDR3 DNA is TGTGCCAGCACCGCGGTGATCGGAGAAAAACTGTTTTTT.